These T cell receptor beta chains were read from a single sample in a study of T cells in Graves' hyperthyroidism and ophthalmopathy. A single record per CDR3 protein comes from TCRdb applying MiXCR to the multiplex PCR reads. Found here are fewer than 450,000 distinct CDR3 sequences, about 18% of them singletons; the top ten hold 34%. The sequencing input was blood. These receptors all stem from a woman younger than 45 with Graves' hyperthyroidism that later progressed to Graves' ophthalmopathy. Both conserved end residues are part of each CDR3. Fields, in order: J gene, V gene, D gene, clone size, CDR3 DNA, CDR3 protein. A D gene is named only where the DNA matches it firmly. Rows give clone size only sometimes, using once, few, many, or a class for an expanded clone.

j_gene: TRBJ1-2
v_gene: TRBV5-6
d_gene: TRBD1
abundance: -
CDR3nt: TGTGCCAGCAGCCGCCTCGGACAGGGACCGGCTATGGGCTACACCTTC
CDR3aa: CASSRLGQGPAMGYTF

j_gene: TRBJ2-2
v_gene: TRBV19
d_gene: TRBD2
abundance: many
CDR3nt: TGTGCCAGTAGTATTAGCGGGGGGCTGAACACCGGGGAGCTGTTTTTT
CDR3aa: CASSISGGLNTGELFF

j_gene: TRBJ2-1
v_gene: TRBV6-2/TRBV6-3
d_gene: -
abundance: many
CDR3nt: TGTGCCAGCAGTTTCAAGATGGGCGATGAGCAGTTCTTC
CDR3aa: CASSFKMGDEQFF

j_gene: TRBJ2-1
v_gene: TRBV11-2
d_gene: TRBD2
abundance: -
CDR3nt: TGTGCCAGCAGCGGAGGACTAGCGGGAGTTGTCTACAATGAGCAGTTCTTC
CDR3aa: CASSGGLAGVVYNEQFF

j_gene: TRBJ2-3
v_gene: TRBV12-5
d_gene: -
abundance: many
CDR3nt: TGTGCTAGTGGTTTTAGGGCAGATACGCAGTATTTT
CDR3aa: CASGFRADTQYF

j_gene: TRBJ2-3
v_gene: TRBV20-1
d_gene: TRBD2
abundance: -
CDR3nt: TGCAGTGCCATTATCCTAGCGGGAGTAGGCACAGATACGCAGTATTTT
CDR3aa: CSAIILAGVGTDTQYF

j_gene: TRBJ2-1
v_gene: TRBV19
d_gene: TRBD1
abundance: many
CDR3nt: TGTGCCAGTAGTATAGGGGGGACAGGGATTCTCTACAATGAGCAGTTCTTC
CDR3aa: CASSIGGTGILYNEQFF

j_gene: TRBJ1-2
v_gene: TRBV11-2
d_gene: -
abundance: -
CDR3nt: TGTGCCAGCAGCTTATCTGAGGGTTCTACCTATGGCTACACCTTC
CDR3aa: CASSLSEGSTYGYTF

j_gene: TRBJ2-7
v_gene: TRBV27
d_gene: -
abundance: many
CDR3nt: TGTGCCAGCAGTTTACTTTCCAGGGGCTCCTACGAGCAGTACTTC
CDR3aa: CASSLLSRGSYEQYF

j_gene: TRBJ2-5
v_gene: TRBV3-1
d_gene: -
abundance: few
CDR3nt: TGTGCCAGCAGCCTATCCAGCCAAGAGACCCAGTACTTC
CDR3aa: CASSLSSQETQYF

j_gene: TRBJ2-3
v_gene: TRBV5-1
d_gene: TRBD2
abundance: -
CDR3nt: TGCGCCAGCAGCCTGACTAGCGGGGGTGATACGCAGTATTTT
CDR3aa: CASSLTSGGDTQYF

j_gene: TRBJ1-1
v_gene: TRBV29-1
d_gene: TRBD1
abundance: many
CDR3nt: TGCAGCGTTGAGGAGCAGGGGGCAGGTAACACTGAAGCTTTCTTT
CDR3aa: CSVEEQGAGNTEAFF

j_gene: TRBJ2-5
v_gene: TRBV6-1
d_gene: -
abundance: many
CDR3nt: TGTGCCAGCGGGCGAGTCCAAGAGACCCAGTACTTC
CDR3aa: CASGRVQETQYF

j_gene: TRBJ1-4
v_gene: TRBV3-1
d_gene: -
abundance: many
CDR3nt: TGTGCCAGCACCCCGGGACAAAAACTGTTTTTT
CDR3aa: CASTPGQKLFF

j_gene: TRBJ1-5
v_gene: TRBV28
d_gene: -
abundance: -
CDR3nt: TGTGCCAGCAACACCTATCAGCCCCAGCATTTT
CDR3aa: CASNTYQPQHF

j_gene: TRBJ1-1
v_gene: TRBV20-1
d_gene: -
abundance: many
CDR3nt: TGCAGTGCTAGAAACGGACTAAACACTGAAGCTTTCTTT
CDR3aa: CSARNGLNTEAFF

j_gene: TRBJ1-6
v_gene: TRBV6-1
d_gene: -
abundance: many
CDR3nt: TGTGCCAGCAAGCGGAGTGGGAATTCACCCCTCCACTTT
CDR3aa: CASKRSGNSPLHF

j_gene: TRBJ2-3
v_gene: TRBV24-1
d_gene: TRBD2
abundance: few
CDR3nt: TGTGCCACTGGGACTAGCGGTCAGGGGAGAGGGATCACAGATACGCAGTATTTT
CDR3aa: CATGTSGQGRGITDTQYF

j_gene: TRBJ1-5
v_gene: TRBV7-9
d_gene: -
abundance: many
CDR3nt: TGTGCCAGCAGTTCCGACAAGAGCAATCAGCCCCAGCATTTT
CDR3aa: CASSSDKSNQPQHF

j_gene: TRBJ1-5
v_gene: TRBV27
d_gene: -
abundance: few
CDR3nt: TGTGCCAGCAGGAGGACGGCGAGTCAGCCCCAGCATTTT
CDR3aa: CASRRTASQPQHF

j_gene: TRBJ1-1
v_gene: TRBV12-3/TRBV12-4
d_gene: TRBD1
abundance: many
CDR3nt: TGTGCCAGCAGTTTATCATTTGGGCGGAGACAGGGGAACACTGAAGCTTTCTTT
CDR3aa: CASSLSFGRRQGNTEAFF

j_gene: TRBJ1-1
v_gene: TRBV7-6
d_gene: TRBD1
abundance: many
CDR3nt: TGTGCCAGCAGCCAGAATGAACGGACAGGGTTGGACACTGAAGCTTTCTTT
CDR3aa: CASSQNERTGLDTEAFF

j_gene: TRBJ1-2
v_gene: TRBV19
d_gene: -
abundance: many
CDR3nt: TGTGCCAGTAGGGACAGCGTTACAGATGGCTACACCTTC
CDR3aa: CASRDSVTDGYTF

j_gene: TRBJ1-1
v_gene: TRBV28
d_gene: -
abundance: many
CDR3nt: TGTGCCAGCAGCCTCTACGATGAAGCTTTCTTT
CDR3aa: CASSLYDEAFF

j_gene: TRBJ2-5
v_gene: TRBV2
d_gene: -
abundance: -
CDR3nt: TGTGCCAGCAGTGAGGTGACCCAGTACTTC
CDR3aa: CASSEVTQYF

j_gene: TRBJ1-1
v_gene: TRBV4-1
d_gene: -
abundance: many
CDR3nt: TGCGCCAGCAGCCAAGAGGGGCTGAACACTGAAGCTTTCTTT
CDR3aa: CASSQEGLNTEAFF

j_gene: TRBJ1-6
v_gene: TRBV20-1
d_gene: -
abundance: few
CDR3nt: TGCAGTGCGAGGAGCGGGATAACCTATAATTCACCCCTCCACTTT
CDR3aa: CSARSGITYNSPLHF

j_gene: TRBJ2-5
v_gene: TRBV2
d_gene: -
abundance: many
CDR3nt: TGTGCCAGCACCGCCGGGAGGGGGCTGGAGACCCAGTACTTC
CDR3aa: CASTAGRGLETQYF

j_gene: TRBJ1-4
v_gene: TRBV19
d_gene: -
abundance: -
CDR3nt: TGTGCCAGTAACGACAGACCGACGCTCGCTCGGGCAAAACTGTTTTTT
CDR3aa: CASNDRPTLARAKLFF

j_gene: TRBJ1-1
v_gene: TRBV19
d_gene: TRBD1
abundance: many
CDR3nt: TGTGCCAGTAACCAGGGGGGCAGTAACACTGAAGCTTTCTTT
CDR3aa: CASNQGGSNTEAFF

j_gene: TRBJ1-1
v_gene: TRBV7-9
d_gene: TRBD1
abundance: -
CDR3nt: TGTGCCAGCAGCCCTCCCGGGACAGGGTCGGCTTTCTTT
CDR3aa: CASSPPGTGSAFF

j_gene: TRBJ1-4
v_gene: TRBV27
d_gene: -
abundance: many
CDR3nt: TGTGCCAGCAGTTTACTGGGAAATGAAAAACTGTTTTTT
CDR3aa: CASSLLGNEKLFF

j_gene: TRBJ2-3
v_gene: TRBV27
d_gene: -
abundance: many
CDR3nt: TGTGCCAGCAGTTACAGTACCACAGATACGCAGTATTTT
CDR3aa: CASSYSTTDTQYF

j_gene: TRBJ2-7
v_gene: TRBV5-1
d_gene: TRBD1
abundance: many
CDR3nt: TGCGCCAGCAGCTTGGGCAGGGGGCAGGACGAGCAGTACTTC
CDR3aa: CASSLGRGQDEQYF

j_gene: TRBJ1-4
v_gene: TRBV29-1
d_gene: -
abundance: few
CDR3nt: TGCAGCGTTGAAACCGGGGTTACTGAAAAACTGTTTTTT
CDR3aa: CSVETGVTEKLFF

j_gene: TRBJ2-6
v_gene: TRBV10-3
d_gene: TRBD1
abundance: many
CDR3nt: TGTGCCATCAGTGAAGGAGGACAGGGACCATCTGGGGCCAACGTCCTGACTTTC
CDR3aa: CAISEGGQGPSGANVLTF

j_gene: TRBJ2-7
v_gene: TRBV5-5
d_gene: -
abundance: few
CDR3nt: TGTGCCAGCAGCTTGCTCCTCACGGAGAGCTCCTACGAGCAGTACTTC
CDR3aa: CASSLLLTESSYEQYF

j_gene: TRBJ1-1
v_gene: TRBV5-6
d_gene: TRBD1
abundance: -
CDR3nt: TGTGCCAGCAGTTGGACTGTACAGGGGGTTTGGAACACTGAAGCTTTCTTT
CDR3aa: CASSWTVQGVWNTEAFF

j_gene: TRBJ2-1
v_gene: TRBV29-1
d_gene: -
abundance: -
CDR3nt: TGCAGCGTTGAGGGCAGGCTCTCCTACAATGAGCAGTTCTTC
CDR3aa: CSVEGRLSYNEQFF

j_gene: TRBJ2-5
v_gene: TRBV2
d_gene: -
abundance: -
CDR3nt: TGTGCCAGCAGTGAAAGGGGAAGCCGAGGAAAGACCCAGTACTTC
CDR3aa: CASSERGSRGKTQYF

j_gene: TRBJ1-2
v_gene: TRBV5-6
d_gene: TRBD1
abundance: many
CDR3nt: TGTGCCAGCAGCGACGTGAGGTACGGGACAGGGCACTATGGCTACACCTTC
CDR3aa: CASSDVRYGTGHYGYTF

j_gene: TRBJ2-6
v_gene: TRBV2
d_gene: -
abundance: many
CDR3nt: TGTGCCAGCAGAACGATCTCTGGGGCCAACGTCCTGACTTTC
CDR3aa: CASRTISGANVLTF

j_gene: TRBJ2-5
v_gene: TRBV5-1
d_gene: -
abundance: many
CDR3nt: TGCGCCAGCAGCTTGGAGTATATAGGGACCCAGTACTTC
CDR3aa: CASSLEYIGTQYF

j_gene: TRBJ1-4
v_gene: TRBV3-1
d_gene: -
abundance: many
CDR3nt: TGTGCCAGCAGCCTCCGGGACGACAATGAAAAACTGTTTTTT
CDR3aa: CASSLRDDNEKLFF

j_gene: TRBJ1-2
v_gene: TRBV4-1
d_gene: TRBD1
abundance: few
CDR3nt: TGCGCCAGCAGCCAAGGGGACAGGGTGGCTGGCTATGGCTACACCTTC
CDR3aa: CASSQGDRVAGYGYTF

j_gene: TRBJ2-7
v_gene: TRBV5-1
d_gene: -
abundance: -
CDR3nt: TGCGCCAGCAGCTTGTATACTGGGGCCGCCTACGAGCAGTACTTC
CDR3aa: CASSLYTGAAYEQYF

j_gene: TRBJ1-5
v_gene: TRBV18
d_gene: -
abundance: many
CDR3nt: TGTGCCAGCTCACCATCGGTGAGCAATCAGCCCCAGCATTTT
CDR3aa: CASSPSVSNQPQHF

j_gene: TRBJ2-7
v_gene: TRBV12-3/TRBV12-4
d_gene: TRBD2
abundance: many
CDR3nt: TGTGCCAGCAGTTTAGCCTATCTAGCGGGTGACGAGCAGTACTTC
CDR3aa: CASSLAYLAGDEQYF

j_gene: TRBJ1-1
v_gene: TRBV12-3/TRBV12-4
d_gene: -
abundance: -
CDR3nt: TGTGCCAGCAGTTCCGTGTTGACTGAAGCTTTCTTT
CDR3aa: CASSSVLTEAFF

j_gene: TRBJ2-1
v_gene: TRBV7-2
d_gene: -
abundance: many
CDR3nt: TGTGCCAGCAGCTGGTACAATGAGCAGTTCTTC
CDR3aa: CASSWYNEQFF

j_gene: TRBJ2-2
v_gene: TRBV20-1
d_gene: -
abundance: many
CDR3nt: TGCAGTGCGAGGACTACCCACACCGGGGAGCTGTTTTTT
CDR3aa: CSARTTHTGELFF

j_gene: TRBJ2-7
v_gene: TRBV20-1
d_gene: -
abundance: many
CDR3nt: TGCAGTGCTAGCCCCCAGGGCGGAGTATCCGTCTACGAGCAGTACTTC
CDR3aa: CSASPQGGVSVYEQYF

j_gene: TRBJ2-6
v_gene: TRBV11-3
d_gene: -
abundance: many
CDR3nt: TGTGCCAGCAGCCCTTCAGGGTTTCCTGGGGCCAACGTCCTGACTTTC
CDR3aa: CASSPSGFPGANVLTF

j_gene: TRBJ1-1
v_gene: TRBV28
d_gene: -
abundance: many
CDR3nt: TGTGCCAGCAGTTTATACGGGGAAACGAACACTGAAGCTTTCTTT
CDR3aa: CASSLYGETNTEAFF